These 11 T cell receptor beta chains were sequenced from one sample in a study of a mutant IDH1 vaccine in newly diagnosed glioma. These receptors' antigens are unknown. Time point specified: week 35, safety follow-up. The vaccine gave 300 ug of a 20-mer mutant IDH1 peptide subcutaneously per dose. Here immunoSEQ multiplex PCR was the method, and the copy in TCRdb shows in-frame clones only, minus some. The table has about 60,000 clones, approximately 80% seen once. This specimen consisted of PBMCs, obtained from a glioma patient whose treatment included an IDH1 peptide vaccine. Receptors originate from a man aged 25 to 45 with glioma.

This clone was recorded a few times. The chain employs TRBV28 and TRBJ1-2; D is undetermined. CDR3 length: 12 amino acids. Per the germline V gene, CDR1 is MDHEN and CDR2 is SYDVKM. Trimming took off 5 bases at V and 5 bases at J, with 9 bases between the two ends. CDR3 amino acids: CASSLNLYGYTF. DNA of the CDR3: TGTGCCAGCAGTCTCAATCTTTATGGCTACACCTTC.

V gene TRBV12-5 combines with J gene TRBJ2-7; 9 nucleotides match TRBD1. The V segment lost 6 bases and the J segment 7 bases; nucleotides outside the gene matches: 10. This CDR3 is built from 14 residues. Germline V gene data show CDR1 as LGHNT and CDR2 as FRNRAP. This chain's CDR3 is CASGLGQGGREQYF. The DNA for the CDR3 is TGTGCTAGTGGCCTGGGACAGGGTGGGAGAGAGCAGTACTTC.

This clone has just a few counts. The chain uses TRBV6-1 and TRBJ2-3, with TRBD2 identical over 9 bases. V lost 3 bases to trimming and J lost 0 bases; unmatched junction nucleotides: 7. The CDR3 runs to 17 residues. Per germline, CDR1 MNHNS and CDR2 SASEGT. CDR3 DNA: TGTGCCAGCAGTGAGATAGCGGGGGCTTCTAGCACAGATACGCAGTATTTT. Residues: CASSEIAGASSTDTQYF.

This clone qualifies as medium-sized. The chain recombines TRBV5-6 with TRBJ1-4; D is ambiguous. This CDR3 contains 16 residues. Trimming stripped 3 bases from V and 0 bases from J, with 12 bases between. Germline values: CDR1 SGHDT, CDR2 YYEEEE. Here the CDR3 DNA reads TGTGCCAGCAGCTGGGCACCTTCTGCAACTAATGAAAAACTGTTTTTT. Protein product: CASSWAPSATNEKLFF.

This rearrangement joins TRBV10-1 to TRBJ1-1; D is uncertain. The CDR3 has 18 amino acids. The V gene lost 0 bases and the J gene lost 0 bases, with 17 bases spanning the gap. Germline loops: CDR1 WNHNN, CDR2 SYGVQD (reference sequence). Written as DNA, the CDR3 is TGCGCCAGCAGTGAGTCCGCTAAGCTAGGTGGCGTGAACACTGAAGCTTTCTTT. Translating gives CASSESAKLGGVNTEAFF.

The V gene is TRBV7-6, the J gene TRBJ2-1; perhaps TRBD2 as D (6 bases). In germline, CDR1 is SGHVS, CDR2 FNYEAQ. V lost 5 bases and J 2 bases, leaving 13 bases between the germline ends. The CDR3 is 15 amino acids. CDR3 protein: CASSLGLATYNEQFF. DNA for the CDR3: TGTGCCAGCAGCCTGGGGCTAGCGACCTACAATGAGCAGTTCTTC.

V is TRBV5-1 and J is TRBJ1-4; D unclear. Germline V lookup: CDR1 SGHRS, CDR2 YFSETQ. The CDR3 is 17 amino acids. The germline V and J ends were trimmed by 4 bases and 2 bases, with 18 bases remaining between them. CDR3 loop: CASSRLGSIVTNEKLFF. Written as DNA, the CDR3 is TGCGCCAGCAGCCGCCTTGGGTCGATCGTCACTAATGAAAAACTGTTTTTT.

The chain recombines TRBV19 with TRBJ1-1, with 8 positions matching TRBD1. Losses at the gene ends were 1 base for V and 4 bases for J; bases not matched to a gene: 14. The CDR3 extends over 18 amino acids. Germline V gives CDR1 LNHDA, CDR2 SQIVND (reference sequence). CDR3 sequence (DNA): TGTGCCAGTAGTATAGTGCGGACAGGGAAGCGGAGGAGCACTGAAGCTTTCTTT. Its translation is CASSIVRTGKRRSTEAFF. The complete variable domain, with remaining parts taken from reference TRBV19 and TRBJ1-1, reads DGGITQSPKYLFRKEGQNVTLSCEQNLNHDAMYWYRQDPGQGLRLIYYSQIVNDFQKGDIAEGYSVSREKKESFPLTVTSAQKNPTAFYLCASSIVRTGKRRSTEAFFGQGTRLTVV.

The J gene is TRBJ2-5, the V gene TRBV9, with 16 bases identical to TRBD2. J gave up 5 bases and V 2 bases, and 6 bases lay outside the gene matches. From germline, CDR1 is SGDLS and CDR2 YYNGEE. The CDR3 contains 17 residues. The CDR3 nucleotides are TGTGCCAGCAGCGTCGGGACTAGCGGGGGGGCCTACGAGACCCAGTACTTC. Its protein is CASSVGTSGGAYETQYF.

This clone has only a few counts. Written as DNA, the CDR3 is TGTGCTAGTGGTCCAGCAGGGGCCAGAACCGGTGGGAGCAATCAGCCCCAGCATTTT. Its protein product is CASGPAGARTGGSNQPQHF. The chain carries TRBV12-5 and TRBJ1-5, with a weak D call TRBD1 (6 bases). Trimming removed 5 bases at V and 1 base at J, with 24 bases between. This CDR3 is 19 amino acids long. The germline V gene encodes CDR1 LGHNT and CDR2 FRNRAP.

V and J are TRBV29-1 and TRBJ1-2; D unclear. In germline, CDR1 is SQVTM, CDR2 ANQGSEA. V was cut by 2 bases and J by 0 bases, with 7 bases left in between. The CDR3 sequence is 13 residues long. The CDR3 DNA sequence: TGCAGCGTTGAATCGCCTGCTAACTATGGCTACACCTTC. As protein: CSVESPANYGYTF. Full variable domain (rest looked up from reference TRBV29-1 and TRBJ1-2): SAVISQKPSRDICQRGTSLTIQCQVDSQVTMMFWYRQQPGQSLTLIATANQGSEATYESGFVIDKFPISRPNLTFSTLTVSNMSPEDSSIYLCSVESPANYGYTFGSGTRLTVV.